The T cell receptor (beta chain) described here comes from a study of T cells in Graves' hyperthyroidism and ophthalmopathy (dated by TCRdb to about 2019). With respect to the entire study: Peripheral blood was sampled at the time of initial diagnosis, prior to any treatment. TCR V-J signatures able to tell the groups apart were searched for in a discovery cohort of approximately 95 patients, of whom roughly 42 had Graves' ophthalmopathy and more than 55 had stable Graves' hyperthyroidism. An independent validation cohort of under 20 hyperthyroidism patients and about 15 patients who later progressed to ophthalmopathy tested prospective prediction of ophthalmopathy. The approximately 90 discovery patients were divided at random into training and test sets in a 7:3 ratio. The study also compared thyroid tissue and blood T-cell repertoires from about six Graves' hyperthyroidism patients. After blood sampling, hyperthyroidism patients were treated with methimazole at a starting dose of 30 mg daily, and ophthalmopathy patients were treated with high-dose intravenous methylprednisolone. The paper describes TCR Vbeta CDR3 sequencing of 135 peripheral blood samples, made up of 43 ophthalmopathy patients, over 70 hyperthyroidism patients and some 17 progressor patients. The paper's findings and limits, for the study overall: Most expanded thyroid clonotypes (frequency above 0.001) were also found in blood, which suggests that blood repertoires may mirror thyroid immune responses. In cross-validation, a model built on a 13 V-J signature told ophthalmopathy apart from stable hyperthyroidism with less than 90% sensitivity and about 81% specificity, and in testing the same model reached 80%/75%. In validation, the model predicted progression to ophthalmopathy a median of about 6 months before onset, with 65% to 71% sensitivity and roughly 79% specificity. No statistical method was used to fix the sample size in advance, and group allocation was not hidden from the investigators.

Clipping removes 6 bases from V and 2 bases from J, with 4 as the unmatched junction base count. Including the terminal cysteine and phenylalanine, the CDR3 comprises 15 residues. CDR3 DNA is the only sequence kept; it has 45 bases, read in frame from the first base. The germline V gene (reference sequence) specifies MNHEY as CDR1 and SMNVEV as CDR2. The TCR beta CDR3 regions were amplified from RNA transcripts. A first-round RT-PCR of the TCR CDR3 used the HTBI primer set with the Qiagen OneStep RT-PCR kit. Libraries were constructed in a second round of multiplex PCR, after which size selection and purification were carried out. Libraries were sequenced paired-end with 100 bp reads on an Illumina HiSeq2000. The original methods were these. SOAPnuke was used to process the raw data, with reads discarded if the reads contained adapters or uncalled bases, had a mean Phred below 15, or lacked an exact constant-primer or identifier match. COPE v1.2.5 was used to merge high-quality paired reads, and clonotypes were defined as unique nucleotide sequences. MiTCR v1.1 was used to align the clonotypes against IMGT TRBV, TRBD and TRBJ reference segments. Only V-J combinations with frequency above 0.0001, covering 99% to 99.2% of repertoires, were analysed. A TCS score was defined as the ratio of F50 (clonal expansion) to E x V (chaos), with BLOSUM62-based TCRdist applied between CDR3 peptides within each V-J. Welch's t-statistics and random forest reduced just over 500 V-J features to roughly 13, which were used in a naive Bayes classifier (R e1071). TCRdb itself trimmed the public reads at Q25 with fastp, ran MiXCR and retained productive beta chains. Duplicate CDR3 protein sequences are folded into a single record with the most common DNA and genes. For this entry, the V and J calls and clone size follow TCRdb and not the study's own pipeline. The sample contains over 400,000 distinct CDR3 sequences, 20% to 25% of them found a single time. The top ten hold 45% to 55% of the sample.

This clonotype has just a few counts. The specificity of this receptor is unknown. The sample holds no much larger clone one base away, and base qualities are not on file. Moderately to severely active disease, a Clinical Activity Score of at least 3, a NOSPECS grade of at least 4, and a duration under 3 months were present in ophthalmopathy patients. Exclusion was applied to patients with uncontrolled infections, other autoimmune diseases, pregnancy or lactation. Diagnoses were based on clinical symptoms, serum thyroxine and TRAb, thyroid ultrasound and orbital computed tomography. Ficoll-Paque density gradient centrifugation was used to isolate PBMCs from under 11 ml of fresh peripheral blood. Trizol reagent was used to extract total RNA, and RNA quality was then checked on an Agilent 2100 Bioanalyzer.

The sequencing sample was made of blood. This chain joins TRBV27 to TRBJ2-7; TRBD2 aligns with 13 central bases. This TCR was sampled from a woman aged 70-85 years with Graves' ophthalmopathy. The DNA is as follows: TGTGCCAGCAGGCCCGGGACTAGCGGGACCTACGAGCAGTACTTC. It translates as CASRPGTSGTYEQYF.